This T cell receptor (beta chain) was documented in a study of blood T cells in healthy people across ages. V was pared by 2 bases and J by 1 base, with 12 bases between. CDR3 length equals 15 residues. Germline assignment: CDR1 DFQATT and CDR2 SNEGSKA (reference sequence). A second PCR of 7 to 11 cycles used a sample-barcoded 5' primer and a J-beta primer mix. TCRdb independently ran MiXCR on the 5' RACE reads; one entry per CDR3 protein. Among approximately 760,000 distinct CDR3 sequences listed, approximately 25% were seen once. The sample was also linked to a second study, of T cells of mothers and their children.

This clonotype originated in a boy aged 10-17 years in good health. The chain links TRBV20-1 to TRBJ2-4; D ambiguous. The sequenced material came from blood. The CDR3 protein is CSARLGPMAKNIQYF. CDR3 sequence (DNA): TGCAGTGCTAGATTAGGTCCGATGGCCAAAAACATTCAGTACTTC.